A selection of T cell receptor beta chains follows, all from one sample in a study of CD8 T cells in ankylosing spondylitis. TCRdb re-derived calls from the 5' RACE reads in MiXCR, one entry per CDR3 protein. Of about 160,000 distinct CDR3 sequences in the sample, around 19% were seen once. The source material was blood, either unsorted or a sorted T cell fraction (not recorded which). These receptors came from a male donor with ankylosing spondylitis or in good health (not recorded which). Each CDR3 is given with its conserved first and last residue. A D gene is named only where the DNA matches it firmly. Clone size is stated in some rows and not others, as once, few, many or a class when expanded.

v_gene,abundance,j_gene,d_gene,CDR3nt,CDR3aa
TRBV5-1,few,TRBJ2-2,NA,TGCGCCACCGACCCGGGACCCCACACCGGGGAGCTGTTTTTT,CATDPGPHTGELFF
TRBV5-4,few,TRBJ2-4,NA,TGTGCCAGCAGCTCGATCAGGAATGCCAAAAACATTCAGTACTTC,CASSSIRNAKNIQYF
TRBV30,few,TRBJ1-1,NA,TGTGCCTGGAGTATAGGGAAGAACACTGAAGCTTTCTTT,CAWSIGKNTEAFF
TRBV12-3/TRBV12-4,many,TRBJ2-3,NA,TGTGCCAGCAGGTCAGCCGGAGGGGCAGATACGCAGTATTTT,CASRSAGGADTQYF
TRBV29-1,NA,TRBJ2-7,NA,TGCAGCGTTGAAGATTTGAAGTACGAGCAGTACTTC,CSVEDLKYEQYF
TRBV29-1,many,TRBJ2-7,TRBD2,TGCAGCGTTGCAACCGGGAGCGGGAGTTCGTACGAGCAGTACTTC,CSVATGSGSSYEQYF
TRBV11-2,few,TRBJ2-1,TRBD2,TGTGCCAGCAGCACGCTAGCGGCCTTCAATGAGCAGTTCTTC,CASSTLAAFNEQFF
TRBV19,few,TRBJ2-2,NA,TGTGCCAGTAGTCGGTTAGGTGGCTCGAACACCGGGGAGCTGTTTTTT,CASSRLGGSNTGELFF
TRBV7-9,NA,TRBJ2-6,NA,TGTGCCACCGCACCCTCTGGGGCCAACGTCCTGACTTTC,CATAPSGANVLTF
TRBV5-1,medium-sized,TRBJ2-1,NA,TGCGCCAGCAGCTCGGGACTGGACTACAATGAGCAGTTCTTC,CASSSGLDYNEQFF
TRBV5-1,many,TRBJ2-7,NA,TGCGCCAGCAGCTTGGGAGGGGCGGAATACGAGCAGTACTTC,CASSLGGAEYEQYF
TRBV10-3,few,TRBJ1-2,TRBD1,TGTGCCATCAGTGATCGAGGAGGCCAGGGGGACTATGGCTACACCTTC,CAISDRGGQGDYGYTF
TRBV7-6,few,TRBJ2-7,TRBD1,TGTGCCAGCAGCTTATTTACAGGGGACTACGAGCAGTACTTC,CASSLFTGDYEQYF
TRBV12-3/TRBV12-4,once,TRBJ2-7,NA,TGTGCCAGCAGCCTTACGTTGGGGCCATACGAGCAGTACTTC,CASSLTLGPYEQYF
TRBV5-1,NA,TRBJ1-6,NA,TGCGCCAGCAGCGTCCGGACAGCTGGGGGTTCACCCCTCCACTTT,CASSVRTAGGSPLHF
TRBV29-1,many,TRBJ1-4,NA,TGCAGCGTCATGGATGAAAAACTGTTTTTT,CSVMDEKLFF
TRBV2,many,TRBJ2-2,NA,TGTGCCAGCAGTGTTGAGCGAACGAACACCGGGGAGCTGTTTTTT,CASSVERTNTGELFF
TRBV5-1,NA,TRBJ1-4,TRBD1,TGCGCCAGCAGCCTTAGGACAGGTCTGAATGAAAAACTGTTTTTT,CASSLRTGLNEKLFF
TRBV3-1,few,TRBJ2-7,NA,TGTGCCAGCAGCCAAGAACAGGTCTACGAGCAGTACTTC,CASSQEQVYEQYF
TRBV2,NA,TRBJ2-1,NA,TGTGCCACCCTAGGACAGCGCTACAATGAGCAGTTCTTC,CATLGQRYNEQFF
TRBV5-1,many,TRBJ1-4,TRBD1,TGCGCCAGCAGCCCACGACAGGGGACGAAGGAAAAACTGTTTTTT,CASSPRQGTKEKLFF
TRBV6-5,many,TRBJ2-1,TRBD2,TGTGCCAGCAGTTCGGGACTAGCTATAGATGAGCAGTTCTTC,CASSSGLAIDEQFF
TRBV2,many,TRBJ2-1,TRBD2,TGTGCCAGCACTCCAACTAGCGACTACAATGAGCAGTTCTTC,CASTPTSDYNEQFF
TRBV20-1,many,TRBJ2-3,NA,TGCAGTGCTAGCGGTCCCTACTCTAGCACAGATACGCAGTATTTT,CSASGPYSSTDTQYF
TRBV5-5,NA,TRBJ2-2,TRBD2,TGTGCCAGCAGCTTGTCCCCACTAGCGGGAGTAGATACCGGGGAGCTGTTTTTT,CASSLSPLAGVDTGELFF
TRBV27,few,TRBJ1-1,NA,TGTGCCAGCAGTTTATCTAGTCGGGGATTCACTGAAGCTTTCTTT,CASSLSSRGFTEAFF
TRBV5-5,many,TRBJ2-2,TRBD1,TGTGCCAGCAGTAGCGGACAGGGCGGCGGGGAGCTGTTTTTT,CASSSGQGGGELFF
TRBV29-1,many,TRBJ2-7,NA,TGCAGCGTTGGACTTAACTACGAGCAGTACTTC,CSVGLNYEQYF
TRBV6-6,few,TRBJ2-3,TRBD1,TGTGCCGGACGACAGGGTAATACAGATACGCAGTATTTT,CAGRQGNTDTQYF
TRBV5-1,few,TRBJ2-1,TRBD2,TGCGCCAGCAGCTTGGAATCTAGCGGGAGTTACGATGAGCAGTTCTTC,CASSLESSGSYDEQFF
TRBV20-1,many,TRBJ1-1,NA,TGCAGTGCCGAGGGACCGAACACTGAAGCTTTCTTT,CSAEGPNTEAFF
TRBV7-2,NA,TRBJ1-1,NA,TGTGCCAGCAGCCTCCGGGGGACTGAAGCTTTCTTT,CASSLRGTEAFF
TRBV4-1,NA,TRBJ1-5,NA,TGCGCCAGCAGCCAAGGGGGGGGCTCCGGTCAGCCCCAGCATTTT,CASSQGGGSGQPQHF
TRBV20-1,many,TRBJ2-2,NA,TGCAGTGCTAGAGCAGGACAGAACACCGGGGAGCTGTTTTTT,CSARAGQNTGELFF
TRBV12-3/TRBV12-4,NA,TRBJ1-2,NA,TGTGCCAGCAGTTTAGTGGGCTATGGCTACACCTTC,CASSLVGYGYTF
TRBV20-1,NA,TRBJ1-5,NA,TGCAGTGCTAGAGATGGGCCTCCAAACTACAGCAATCAGCCCCAGCATTTT,CSARDGPPNYSNQPQHF
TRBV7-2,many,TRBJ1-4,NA,TGTGCCAGCAGCTTACGGGGCAGGTCTCGTGAAAAACTGTTTTTT,CASSLRGRSREKLFF
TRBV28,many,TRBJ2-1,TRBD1,TGTGCCAGCAGTTCGAATCCGGGACAGGGGATATACAATGAGCAGTTCTTC,CASSSNPGQGIYNEQFF
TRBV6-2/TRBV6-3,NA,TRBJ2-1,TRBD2,TGTGCCAGCAGTTACTTCCCACTAGCGGTGGCGGTCGAGCAGTTCTTC,CASSYFPLAVAVEQFF
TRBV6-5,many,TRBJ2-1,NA,TGTGCCACCTCTTTAGGGTACAATGAGCAGTTCTTC,CATSLGYNEQFF
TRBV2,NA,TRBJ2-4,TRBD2,TGTGCCAGCTCGGGACTAGCGGCTGGAAACATTCAGTACTTC,CASSGLAAGNIQYF
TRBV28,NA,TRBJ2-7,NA,TGTGCCAGCAGTTTAATCGGCCCACCCTTCGAGCAGTACTTC,CASSLIGPPFEQYF
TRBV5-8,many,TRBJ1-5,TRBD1,TGTGCCAGCAGCACAGGACAGGGAAGCAATCAGCCCCAGCATTTT,CASSTGQGSNQPQHF
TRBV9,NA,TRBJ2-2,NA,TGTGCCAGCAGCGTAGTAGCCGGGGAGCTGTTTTTT,CASSVVAGELFF
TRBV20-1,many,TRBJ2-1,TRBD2,TGCAGTGCTTACCGGACTAGCGGGAGTGGGAATGAGCAGTTCTTC,CSAYRTSGSGNEQFF
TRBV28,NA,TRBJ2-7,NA,TGTGCCAGCAGTTTATCCGACGACGAGCAGTACTTC,CASSLSDDEQYF
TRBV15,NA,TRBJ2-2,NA,TGTGCCACCAGTGACTTTACAACGAACACCGGGGAGCTGTTTTTT,CATSDFTTNTGELFF
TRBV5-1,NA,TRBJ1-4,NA,TGCGCCAGCAGCCAACAGGGATCTCCAACTAATGAAAAACTGTTTTTT,CASSQQGSPTNEKLFF
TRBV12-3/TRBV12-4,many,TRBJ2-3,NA,TGTGCCAGCAGTTTAGACGAGAGCACAGATACGCAGTATTTT,CASSLDESTDTQYF
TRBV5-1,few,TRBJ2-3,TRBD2,TGCGCCAGCAGGACTAGCGGGACTACAGATACGCAGTATTTT,CASRTSGTTDTQYF
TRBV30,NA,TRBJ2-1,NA,TGTGCCTGGAGTGCGCAACTTAGGCTAAGACACAATGAGCAGTTCTTC,CAWSAQLRLRHNEQFF
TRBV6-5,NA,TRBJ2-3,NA,TGTGCCAGCAGTTACGGGACCGATTATCCCGCTACGCAGTATTTT,CASSYGTDYPATQYF
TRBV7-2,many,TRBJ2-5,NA,TGTGCCAGCAGCTTTTGGGCAGAGACCCAGTACTTC,CASSFWAETQYF
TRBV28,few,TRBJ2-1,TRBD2,TGTGCCAGCAGTCCCCCGGGTAGCGGGAGAGTTTTGGAGCAGTTCTTC,CASSPPGSGRVLEQFF
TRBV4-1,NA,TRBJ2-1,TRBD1,TGCGCCAGCAGCCAAGATCGAGGGGACAGGGATAACAATGAGCAGTTCTTC,CASSQDRGDRDNNEQFF
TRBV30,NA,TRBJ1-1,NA,TGTGCCTGGAGCCCCGACCACGTCGGCACTGAAGCTTTCTTT,CAWSPDHVGTEAFF
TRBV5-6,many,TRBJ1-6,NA,TGTGCCAGCAGCTGGGAGGATTCACCCCTCCACTTT,CASSWEDSPLHF